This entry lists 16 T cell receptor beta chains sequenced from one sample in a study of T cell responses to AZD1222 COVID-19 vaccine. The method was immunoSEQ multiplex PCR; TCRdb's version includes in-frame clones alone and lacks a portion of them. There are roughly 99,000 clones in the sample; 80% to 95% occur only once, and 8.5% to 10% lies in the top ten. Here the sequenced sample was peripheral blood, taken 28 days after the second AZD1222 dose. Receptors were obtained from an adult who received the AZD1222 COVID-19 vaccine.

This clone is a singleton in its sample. The DNA for the CDR3 is TGTGCCAGCAGAGAGAACTTGCAGGGGTGGGGAAACACCATATATTTT. Encoded protein: CASRENLQGWGNTIYF. J is TRBJ1-3 and V is TRBV2, with D possibly being TRBD1 (6 bases). The V end was cut by 6 bases, the J end by 4 bases, with 19 bases between. CDR1 SNHLY and CDR2 FYNNEI come from the germline V gene. The CDR3 is made up of 16 amino acids.

The CDR3 spells CASSIVGATNTEAFF. CDR3 nucleotide sequence: TGTGCCAGTAGTATAGTAGGGGCGACGAACACTGAAGCTTTCTTT. The chain carries TRBV19 and TRBJ1-1; possibly TRBD1 for D (5 bases). V lost 1 base and J lost 1, with 10 bases in between. Germline loops: CDR1 LNHDA, CDR2 SQIVND (reference sequence). This CDR3 has 15 amino acids.

CDR3 loop: CASSETEAGYYGYTF. The CDR3 bases are TGTGCCAGCAGTGAGACTGAGGCAGGATACTATGGCTACACCTTC. The genes are TRBV2 and TRBJ1-2, with unresolved D. The V gene lost 3 bases and the J gene lost 3 bases, with 14 bases spanning the gap. Germline CDR1 reads SNHLY; CDR2 reads FYNNEI. The length of the CDR3 is 15 residues.

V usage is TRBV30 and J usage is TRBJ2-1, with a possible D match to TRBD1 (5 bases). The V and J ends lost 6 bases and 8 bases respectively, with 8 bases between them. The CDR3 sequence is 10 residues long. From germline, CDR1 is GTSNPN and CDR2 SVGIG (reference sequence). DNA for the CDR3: TGTGCCTGCCGCAGGGATGAGCAGTTCTTC. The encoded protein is CACRRDEQFF.

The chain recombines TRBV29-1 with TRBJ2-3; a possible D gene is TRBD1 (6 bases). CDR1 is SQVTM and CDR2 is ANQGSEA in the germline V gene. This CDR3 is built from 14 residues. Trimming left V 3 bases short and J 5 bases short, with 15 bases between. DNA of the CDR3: TGCAGCGTTGAGAGGGGGTCTTGGGGAGATACGCAGTATTTT. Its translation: CSVERGSWGDTQYF.

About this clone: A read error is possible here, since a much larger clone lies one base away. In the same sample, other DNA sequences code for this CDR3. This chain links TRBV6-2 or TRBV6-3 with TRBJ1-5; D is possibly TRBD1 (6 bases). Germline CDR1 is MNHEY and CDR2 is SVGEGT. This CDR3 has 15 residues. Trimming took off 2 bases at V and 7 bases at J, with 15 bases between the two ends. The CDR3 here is CASSYRHQGGQPQHF. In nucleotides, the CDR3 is TGTGCCAGCAGTTACCGGCACCAAGGGGGGCAGCCCCAGCATTTT.

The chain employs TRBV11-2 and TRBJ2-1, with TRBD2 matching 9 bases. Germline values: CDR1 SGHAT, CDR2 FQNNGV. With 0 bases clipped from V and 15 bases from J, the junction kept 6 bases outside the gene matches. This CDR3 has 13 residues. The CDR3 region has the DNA TGTGCCAGCAGCTTAGAAAGAGCGGGGGGCCTGTTCTTC. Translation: CASSLERAGGLFF.

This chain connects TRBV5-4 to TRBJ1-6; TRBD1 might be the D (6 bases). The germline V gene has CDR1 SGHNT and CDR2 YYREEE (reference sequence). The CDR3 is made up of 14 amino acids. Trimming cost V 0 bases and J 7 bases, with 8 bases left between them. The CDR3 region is CASSLEDRNSPLHF. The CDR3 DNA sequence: TGTGCCAGCAGCTTGGAAGACAGGAATTCACCCCTCCACTTT.

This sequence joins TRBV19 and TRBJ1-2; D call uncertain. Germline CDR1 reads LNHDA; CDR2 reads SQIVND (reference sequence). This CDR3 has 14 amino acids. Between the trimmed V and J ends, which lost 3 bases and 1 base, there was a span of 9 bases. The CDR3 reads CASSMAAFNYGYTF. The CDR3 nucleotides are TGTGCCAGTAGTATGGCCGCATTTAACTATGGCTACACCTTC.

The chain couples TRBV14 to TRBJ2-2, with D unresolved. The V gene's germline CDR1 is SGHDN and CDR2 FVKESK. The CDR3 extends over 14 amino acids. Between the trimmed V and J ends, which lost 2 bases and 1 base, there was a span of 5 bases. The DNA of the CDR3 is TGTGCCAGCAGCCAACAGATGAACACCGGGGAGCTGTTTTTT. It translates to CASSQQMNTGELFF.

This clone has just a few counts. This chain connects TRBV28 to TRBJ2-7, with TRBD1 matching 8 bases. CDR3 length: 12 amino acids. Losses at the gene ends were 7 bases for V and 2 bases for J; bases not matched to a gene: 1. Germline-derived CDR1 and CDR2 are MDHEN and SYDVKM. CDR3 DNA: TGTGCCAGCATGACAGGGGCCTACGAGCAGTACTTC. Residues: CASMTGAYEQYF.

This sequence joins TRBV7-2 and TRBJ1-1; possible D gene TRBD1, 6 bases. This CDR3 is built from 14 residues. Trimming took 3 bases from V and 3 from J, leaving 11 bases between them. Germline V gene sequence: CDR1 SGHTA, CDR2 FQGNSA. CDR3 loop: CASSLAGADTEAFF. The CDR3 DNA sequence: TGTGCCAGCAGCTTGGCGGGGGCAGACACTGAAGCTTTCTTT.

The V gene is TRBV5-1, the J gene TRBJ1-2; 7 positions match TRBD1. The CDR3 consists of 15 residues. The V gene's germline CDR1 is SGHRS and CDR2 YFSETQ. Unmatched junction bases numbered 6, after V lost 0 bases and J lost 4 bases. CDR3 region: CASSLGDTGVYGYTF. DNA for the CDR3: TGCGCCAGCAGCTTGGGGGATACAGGGGTCTATGGCTACACCTTC.

The CDR3 DNA is TGTGCCAGCAGCTTAGAGGCCTGCCGGGCTCAAGATACGCAGTATTTT. It encodes CASSLEACRAQDTQYF. The chain combines TRBV11-3 with TRBJ2-3; D ambiguous. The germline V gene has CDR1 SGHNT and CDR2 YENEEA. Deletions cut 0 bases from V and 5 bases from J, with 15 bases between. The CDR3 has 16 amino acids.

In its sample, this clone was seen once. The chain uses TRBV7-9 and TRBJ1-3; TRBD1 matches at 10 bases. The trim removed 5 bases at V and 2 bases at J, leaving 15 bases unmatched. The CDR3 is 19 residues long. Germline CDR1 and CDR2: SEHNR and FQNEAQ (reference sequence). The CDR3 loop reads CASSLDFRGQGSPGNTIYF. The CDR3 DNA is TGTGCCAGCAGCCTCGACTTTCGGGGACAGGGGTCCCCTGGAAACACCATATATTTT.

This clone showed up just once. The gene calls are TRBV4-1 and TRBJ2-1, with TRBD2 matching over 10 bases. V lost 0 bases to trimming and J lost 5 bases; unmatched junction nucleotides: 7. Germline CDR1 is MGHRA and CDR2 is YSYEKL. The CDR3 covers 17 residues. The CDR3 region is CASSQDHSGGPHNEQFF. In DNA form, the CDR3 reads TGCGCCAGCAGCCAAGACCATAGCGGGGGGCCCCACAATGAGCAGTTCTTC.